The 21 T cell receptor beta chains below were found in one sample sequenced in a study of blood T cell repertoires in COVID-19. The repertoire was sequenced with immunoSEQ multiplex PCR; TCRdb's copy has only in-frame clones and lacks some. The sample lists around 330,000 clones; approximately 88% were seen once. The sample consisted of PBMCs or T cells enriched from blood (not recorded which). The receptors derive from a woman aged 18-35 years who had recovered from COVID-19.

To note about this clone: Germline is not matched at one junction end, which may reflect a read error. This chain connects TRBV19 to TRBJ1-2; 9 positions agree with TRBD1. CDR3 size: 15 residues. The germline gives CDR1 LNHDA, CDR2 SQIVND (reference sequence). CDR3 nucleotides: TGTGCCAGTAGCATAGGGACAGGGTCGAATTATGGCTACACCTTC. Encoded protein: CASSIGTGSNYGYTF.

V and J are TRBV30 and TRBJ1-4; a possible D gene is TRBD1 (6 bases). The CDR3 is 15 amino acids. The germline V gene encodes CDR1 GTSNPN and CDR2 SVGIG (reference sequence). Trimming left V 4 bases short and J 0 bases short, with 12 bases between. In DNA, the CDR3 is TGTGCCTGGAAGTTGTGGACAGCAACTAATGAAAAACTGTTTTTT. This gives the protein CAWKLWTATNEKLFF.

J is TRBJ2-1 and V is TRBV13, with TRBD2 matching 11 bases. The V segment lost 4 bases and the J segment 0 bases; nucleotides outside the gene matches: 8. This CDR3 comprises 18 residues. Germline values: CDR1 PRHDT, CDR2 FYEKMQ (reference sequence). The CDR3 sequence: CASSSLAGGLSSYNEQFF. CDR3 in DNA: TGTGCCAGCAGCTCCCTAGCGGGGGGTCTTAGCTCCTACAATGAGCAGTTCTTC.

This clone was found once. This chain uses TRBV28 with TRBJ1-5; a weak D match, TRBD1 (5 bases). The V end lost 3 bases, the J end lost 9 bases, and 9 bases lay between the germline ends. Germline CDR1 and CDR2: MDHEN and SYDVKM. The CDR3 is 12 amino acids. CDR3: CASSLGRGPQHF. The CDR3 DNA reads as TGTGCCAGCAGTTTGGGGAGGGGGCCCCAGCATTTT.

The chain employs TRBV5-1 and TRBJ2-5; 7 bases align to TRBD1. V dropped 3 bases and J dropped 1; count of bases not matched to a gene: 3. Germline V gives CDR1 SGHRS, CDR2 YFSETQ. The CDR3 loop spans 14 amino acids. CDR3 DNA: TGCGCCAGCAGCTGGGGGACAGCCCAAGAGACCCAGTACTTC. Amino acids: CASSWGTAQETQYF.

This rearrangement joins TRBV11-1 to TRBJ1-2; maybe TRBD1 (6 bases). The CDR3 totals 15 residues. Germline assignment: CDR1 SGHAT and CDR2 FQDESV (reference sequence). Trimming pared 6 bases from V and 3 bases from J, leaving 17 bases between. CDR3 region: CASRRTATDHYGYTF. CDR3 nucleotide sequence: TGTGCCAGCAGACGGACAGCCACAGACCACTATGGCTACACCTTC.

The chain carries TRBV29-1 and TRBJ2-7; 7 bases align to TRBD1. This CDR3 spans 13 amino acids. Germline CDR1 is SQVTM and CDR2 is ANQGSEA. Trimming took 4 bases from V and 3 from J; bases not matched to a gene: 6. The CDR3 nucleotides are TGCAGCGTTGTATTGGGACAGAACTACGAGCAGTACTTC. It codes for CSVVLGQNYEQYF.

CDR3 coding DNA: TGTGCCAGCAGAGACAGGGGATACGAGCAGTACTTC. Protein: CASRDRGYEQYF. The chain carries TRBV2 and TRBJ2-7; TRBD1 aligns across 8 bases. Unmatched junction bases numbered 2, after V lost 6 bases and J lost 4 bases. The CDR3 has 12 residues. CDR1 SNHLY and CDR2 FYNNEI come from the germline V gene.

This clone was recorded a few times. This CDR3 reads CASSTGLSEAFF. The CDR3 nucleotides are TGTGCCAGCAGTACAGGGCTATCTGAAGCTTTCTTT. The genes are TRBV27 and TRBJ1-1; a weak D match, TRBD1 (6 bases). V was shortened by 5 bases and J by 6 bases, with 10 bases between the two germline ends. Germline loops: CDR1 MNHEY, CDR2 SMNVEV (reference sequence). This CDR3 has 12 residues.

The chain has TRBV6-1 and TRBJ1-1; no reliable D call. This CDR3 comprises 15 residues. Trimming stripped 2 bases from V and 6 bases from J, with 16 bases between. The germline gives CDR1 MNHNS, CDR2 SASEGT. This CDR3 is CASSEISTLGAEAFF. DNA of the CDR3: TGTGCCAGCAGTGAAATTTCCACGCTAGGCGCTGAAGCTTTCTTT.

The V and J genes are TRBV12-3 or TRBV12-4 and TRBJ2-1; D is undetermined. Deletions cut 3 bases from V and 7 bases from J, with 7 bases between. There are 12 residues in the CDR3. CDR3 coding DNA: TGTGCCAGCAGTTTCGGCGGAAATGAGCAGTTCTTC. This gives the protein CASSFGGNEQFF.

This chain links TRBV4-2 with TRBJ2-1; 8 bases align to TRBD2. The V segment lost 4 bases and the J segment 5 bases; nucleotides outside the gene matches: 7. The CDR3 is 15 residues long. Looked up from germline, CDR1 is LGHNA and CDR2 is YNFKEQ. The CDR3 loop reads CASSPGGGYNNEQFF. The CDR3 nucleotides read TGTGCCAGCAGCCCCGGGGGGGGCTATAACAATGAGCAGTTCTTC.

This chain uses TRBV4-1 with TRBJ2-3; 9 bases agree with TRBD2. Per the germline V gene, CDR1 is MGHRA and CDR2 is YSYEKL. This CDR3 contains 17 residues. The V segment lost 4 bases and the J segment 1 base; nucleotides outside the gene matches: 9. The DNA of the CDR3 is TGCGCCAGCAGCCGGACTAGCGTATTTGCCCGCACAGATACGCAGTATTTT. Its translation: CASSRTSVFARTDTQYF.

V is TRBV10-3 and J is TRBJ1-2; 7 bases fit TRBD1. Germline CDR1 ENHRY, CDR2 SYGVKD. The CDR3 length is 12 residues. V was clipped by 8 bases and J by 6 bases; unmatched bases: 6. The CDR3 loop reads CAISDRENGYTF. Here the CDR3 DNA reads TGTGCCATCTCAGACAGGGAGAATGGCTACACCTTC.

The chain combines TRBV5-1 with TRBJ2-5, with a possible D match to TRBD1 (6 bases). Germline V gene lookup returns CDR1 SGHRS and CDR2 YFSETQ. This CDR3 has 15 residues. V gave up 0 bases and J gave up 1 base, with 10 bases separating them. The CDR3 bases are TGCGCCAGCAGCTTGGCCAGAGGGGGCCAAGAGACCCAGTACTTC. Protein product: CASSLARGGQETQYF.

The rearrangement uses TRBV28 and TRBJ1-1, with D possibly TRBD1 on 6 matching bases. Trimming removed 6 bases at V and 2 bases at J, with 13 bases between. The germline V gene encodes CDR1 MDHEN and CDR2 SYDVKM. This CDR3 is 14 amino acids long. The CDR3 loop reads CASRLRTVNTEAFF. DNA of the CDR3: TGTGCCAGCAGACTCAGGACAGTAAACACTGAAGCTTTCTTT.

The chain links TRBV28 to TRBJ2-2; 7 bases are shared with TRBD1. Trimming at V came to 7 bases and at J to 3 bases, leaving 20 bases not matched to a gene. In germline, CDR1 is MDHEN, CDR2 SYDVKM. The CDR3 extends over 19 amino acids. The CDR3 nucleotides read TGTGCCAGCAATCCCTGGAAGGGGGCCGGGGAACCCTACACCGGGGAGCTGTTTTTT. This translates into CASNPWKGAGEPYTGELFF.

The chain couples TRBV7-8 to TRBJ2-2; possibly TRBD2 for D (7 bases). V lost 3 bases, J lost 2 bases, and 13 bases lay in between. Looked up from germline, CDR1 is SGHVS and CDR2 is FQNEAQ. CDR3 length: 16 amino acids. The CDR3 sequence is CASSFRGAGNTGELFF. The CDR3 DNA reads TGTGCCAGCAGCTTTCGGGGGGCAGGAAACACCGGGGAGCTGTTTTTT.

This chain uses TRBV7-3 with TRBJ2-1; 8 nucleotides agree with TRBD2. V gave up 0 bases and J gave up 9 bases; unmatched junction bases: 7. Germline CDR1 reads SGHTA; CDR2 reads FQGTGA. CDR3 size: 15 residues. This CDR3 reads CASSLTGSGRSEQFF. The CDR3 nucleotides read TGTGCCAGCAGCTTAACAGGGAGCGGGAGAAGTGAGCAGTTCTTC. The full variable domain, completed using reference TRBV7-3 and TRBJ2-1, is GAGVSQTPSNKVTEKGKYVELRCDPISGHTALYWYRQSLGQGPEFLIYFQGTGAADDSGLPNDRFFAVRPEGSVSTLKIQRTERGDSAVYLCASSLTGSGRSEQFFGPGTRLTVL.

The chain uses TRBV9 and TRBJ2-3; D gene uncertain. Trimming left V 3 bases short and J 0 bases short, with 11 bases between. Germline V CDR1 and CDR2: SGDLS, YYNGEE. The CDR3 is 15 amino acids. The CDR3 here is CASSALVGSTDTQYF. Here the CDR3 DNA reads TGTGCCAGCAGCGCTCTAGTGGGTAGCACAGATACGCAGTATTTT.

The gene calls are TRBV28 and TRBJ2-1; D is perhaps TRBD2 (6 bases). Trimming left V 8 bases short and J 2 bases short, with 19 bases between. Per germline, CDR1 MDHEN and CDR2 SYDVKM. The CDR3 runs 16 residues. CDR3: CASCPIAGSAYNEQFF. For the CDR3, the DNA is TGTGCCAGCTGCCCCATTGCCGGGAGTGCCTACAATGAGCAGTTCTTC.